Sequencing of this T cell receptor (beta chain) was carried out in a study of T cells after yellow fever vaccination. General observations from the study: The booster response re-showed most primary clones: around 97% CD4, roughly 91% CD8. The appearance of a small share of clonotypes in both CD4 and CD8 compartments was observed. Peak timing came faster in the weaker secondary response, day 5 versus 15.

The germline V and J ends were trimmed by 4 bases and 3 bases, with 10 bases remaining between them. CDR1 is SGHVS and CDR2 is FQNEAQ in the germline V gene. The CDR3 has 13 residues. It was through 5'RACE template switching that TCR cDNA was made, with a universal primer site and UMIs added. TCRdb fed the 5' RACE reads into MiXCR, producing one record per CDR3 protein. The table has approximately 600,000 distinct CDR3 sequences, roughly an eighth seen once. For this clonotype: What it binds is unknown.

The rearrangement links TRBV7-8 to TRBJ2-7; no clear D gene. The origin of this receptor is a man aged 25-45 years who received the YFV17D yellow fever vaccine. This specimen was PBMCs, taken on the day of the yellow fever booster vaccination. The CDR3 loop reads CASSYIGSYEQYF. As DNA, the CDR3 is TGTGCCAGCAGCTACATAGGCAGCTACGAGCAGTACTTC.